This T cell receptor (beta chain) came from a study of T cells in Graves' hyperthyroidism and ophthalmopathy. Study-level findings and limits: Blood also carried most thyroid clonotypes expanded above 0.001.

This CDR3 comprises 14 residues. Trimming shortened V by 6 bases and J by 6 bases, and 17 bases separated the two germline ends. Per the germline V gene, CDR1 is SEHNR and CDR2 is FQNEAQ (reference sequence). Ten or more counts support this clonotype. As yet, its antigen is unknown. TCR beta CDR3 regions were amplified from RNA. Researchers ran a first-round RT-PCR on the TCR CDR3 using the HTBI primer set. TCRdb called the multiplex PCR reads again in MiXCR, with one record for every CDR3 protein. The data contain around 100,000 distinct CDR3 sequences, 47% of them singletons. The TCR originated in a man aged 40-55 years with Graves' hyperthyroidism. Sequencing was done on a sample of blood. The chain recombines TRBV7-9 with TRBJ1-1, with D possibly being TRBD1 (6 bases). CDR3: CASRTGPWSAEAFF. The CDR3 DNA reads as TGTGCCAGCAGAACAGGGCCGTGGAGCGCTGAAGCTTTCTTT.